The clone carrying this T cell receptor beta chain has a handful of counts. What it recognizes is unknown. CDR3 size: 14 residues. Germline CDR1 MNHNY, CDR2 SVGAGI (reference sequence). V lost 0 bases, J lost 1 base, and 6 bases lay in between. The data are from a study of cytomegalovirus exposure and HLA in healthy donors. Study details: Early released data comprised 80 million or so unique TCRs from HLA-typed donors.

Study-level points and caveats: It was reported in a later analysis that an Asian-associated ancestry cluster showed fewer N-insertions than the roughly 620-donor mean.

PCR amplification relied on 60 Vbeta primers (plus 13 Jbeta primers). Measured with immunoSEQ multiplex PCR; TCRdb has only the in-frame clones, and not every one. This sample carries 180,000 or so clones, 70% to 85% of them seen once, and the ten largest clones take about 0.094%. Sample: PBMCs. This receptor was taken from a boy younger than 10 in good health and CMV-seronegative. The chain couples TRBV6-6 to TRBJ1-1; D is unresolved. The chain's CDR3 is CASSYSGRNTEAFF. The CDR3 DNA follows: TGTGCCAGCAGTTACTCGGGCCGGAACACTGAAGCTTTCTTT.